These 4 T cell receptor beta chains originate from one sample sequenced in a study of PD-L1 blockade in urothelial cancer. Described time point: pretreatment peripheral blood. Sequenced by immunoSEQ multiplex PCR; TCRdb stores in-frame clones only, minus some. This table holds roughly 30,000 clones, approximately 87% found once. The source was PBMCs, collected around atezolizumab (anti-PD-L1) treatment. The origin of the receptors is a man between 60 and 75 years old with urothelial cancer.

The rearrangement links TRBV28 to TRBJ2-2, with 8 bases lining up with TRBD1. CDR1 and CDR2 from the germline V gene are MDHEN and SYDVKM. Trimming at V came to 7 bases and at J to 7 bases, leaving 8 bases not matched to a gene. The CDR3 is made up of 14 amino acids. The CDR3 protein is CASKTGGSGGELFF. The CDR3 DNA follows: TGTGCCAGCAAAACAGGGGGGTCGGGCGGGGAGCTGTTTTTT. The complete variable domain, with remaining parts taken from reference TRBV28 and TRBJ2-2, reads DVKVTQSSRYLVKRTGEKVFLECVQDMDHENMFWYRQDPGLGLRLIYFSYDVKMKEKGDIPEGYSVSREKKERFSLILESASTNQTSMYLCASKTGGSGGELFFGEGSRLTVL.

The chain recombines TRBV5-6 with TRBJ2-7, with D perhaps TRBD1 (6 bases). Trimming stripped 1 base from V and 4 bases from J, with 9 bases between. Germline V gives CDR1 SGHDT, CDR2 YYEEEE. The length of the CDR3 is 13 residues. CDR3 protein: CASSLMGAYEQYF. CDR3 nucleotide sequence: TGTGCCAGCAGCTTGATGGGGGCGTACGAGCAGTACTTC.

The chain combines TRBV2 with TRBJ2-7; 11 bases line up with TRBD2. Germline loops: CDR1 SNHLY, CDR2 FYNNEI. This CDR3 spans 14 amino acids. The trim removed 7 bases at V and 6 bases at J, leaving 8 bases unmatched. CDR3 residues: CASIIAGGPLEQYF. The CDR3 DNA reads TGTGCCAGCATAATAGCGGGAGGGCCACTCGAGCAGTACTTC. Full variable domain (remainder filled in from reference TRBV2 and TRBJ2-7): EPEVTQTPSHQVTQMGQEVILRCVPISNHLYFYWYRQILGQKVEFLVSFYNNEISEKSEIFDDQFSVERPDGSNFTLKIRSTKLEDSAMYFCASIIAGGPLEQYFGPGTRLTVT.

The V gene is TRBV2, the J gene TRBJ1-5; a possible D gene is TRBD1 (6 bases). Germline CDR1 and CDR2: SNHLY and FYNNEI. V was cut by 10 bases and J by 1 base, with 17 bases left in between. The CDR3 consists of 15 residues. CDR3 coding DNA: TGTGCCACCTCTATACAGGGCCGAAGCAATCAGCCCCAGCATTTT. Its protein is CATSIQGRSNQPQHF.